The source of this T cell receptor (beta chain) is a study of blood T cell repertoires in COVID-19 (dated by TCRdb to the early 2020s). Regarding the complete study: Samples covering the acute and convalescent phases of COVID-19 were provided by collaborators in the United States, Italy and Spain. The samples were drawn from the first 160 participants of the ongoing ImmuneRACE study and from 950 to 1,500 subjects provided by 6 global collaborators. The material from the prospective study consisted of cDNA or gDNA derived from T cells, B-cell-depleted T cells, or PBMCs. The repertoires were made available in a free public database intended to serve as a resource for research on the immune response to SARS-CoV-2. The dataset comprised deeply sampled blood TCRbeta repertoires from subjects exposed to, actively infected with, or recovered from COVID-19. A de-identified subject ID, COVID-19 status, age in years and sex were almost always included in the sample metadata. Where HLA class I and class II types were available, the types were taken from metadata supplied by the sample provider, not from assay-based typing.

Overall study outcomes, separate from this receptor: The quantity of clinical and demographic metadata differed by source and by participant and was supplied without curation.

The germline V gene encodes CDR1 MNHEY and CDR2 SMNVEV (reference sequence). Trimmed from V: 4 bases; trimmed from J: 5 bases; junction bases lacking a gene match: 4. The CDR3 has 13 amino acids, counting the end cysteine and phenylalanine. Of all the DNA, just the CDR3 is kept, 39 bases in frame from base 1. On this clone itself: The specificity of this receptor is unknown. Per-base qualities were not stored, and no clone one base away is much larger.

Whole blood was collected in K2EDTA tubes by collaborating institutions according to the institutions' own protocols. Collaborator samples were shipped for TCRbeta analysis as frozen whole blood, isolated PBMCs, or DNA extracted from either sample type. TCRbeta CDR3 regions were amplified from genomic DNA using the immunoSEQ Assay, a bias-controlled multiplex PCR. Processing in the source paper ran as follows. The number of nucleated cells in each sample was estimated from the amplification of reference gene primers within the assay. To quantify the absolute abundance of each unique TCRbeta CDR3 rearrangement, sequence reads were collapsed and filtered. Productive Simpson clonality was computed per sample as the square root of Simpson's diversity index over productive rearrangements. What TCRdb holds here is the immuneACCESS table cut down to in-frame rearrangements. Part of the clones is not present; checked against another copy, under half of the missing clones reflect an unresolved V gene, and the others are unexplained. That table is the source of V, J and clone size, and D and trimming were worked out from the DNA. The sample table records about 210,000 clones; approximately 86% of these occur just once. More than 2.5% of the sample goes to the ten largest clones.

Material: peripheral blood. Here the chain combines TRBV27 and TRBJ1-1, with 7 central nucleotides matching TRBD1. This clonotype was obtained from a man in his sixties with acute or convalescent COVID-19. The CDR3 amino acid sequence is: CASSYRGKTEAFF. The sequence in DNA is TGTGCCAGCAGTTACAGGGGTAAGACTGAAGCTTTCTTT.